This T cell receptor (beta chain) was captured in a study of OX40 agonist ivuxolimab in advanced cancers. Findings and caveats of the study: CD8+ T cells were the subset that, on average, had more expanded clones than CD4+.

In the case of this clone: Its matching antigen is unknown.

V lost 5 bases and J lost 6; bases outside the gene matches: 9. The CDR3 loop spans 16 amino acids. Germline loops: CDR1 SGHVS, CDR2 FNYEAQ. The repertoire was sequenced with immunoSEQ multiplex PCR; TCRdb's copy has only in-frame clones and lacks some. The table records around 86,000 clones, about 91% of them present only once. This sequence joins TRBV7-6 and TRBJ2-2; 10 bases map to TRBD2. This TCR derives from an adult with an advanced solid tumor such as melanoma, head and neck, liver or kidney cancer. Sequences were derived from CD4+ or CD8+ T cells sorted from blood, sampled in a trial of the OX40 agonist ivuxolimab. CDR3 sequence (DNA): TGTGCCAGCAGCCCAAGCGGGAGGGCCCCCCCCGGGGAGCTGTTTTTT. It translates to CASSPSGRAPPGELFF.